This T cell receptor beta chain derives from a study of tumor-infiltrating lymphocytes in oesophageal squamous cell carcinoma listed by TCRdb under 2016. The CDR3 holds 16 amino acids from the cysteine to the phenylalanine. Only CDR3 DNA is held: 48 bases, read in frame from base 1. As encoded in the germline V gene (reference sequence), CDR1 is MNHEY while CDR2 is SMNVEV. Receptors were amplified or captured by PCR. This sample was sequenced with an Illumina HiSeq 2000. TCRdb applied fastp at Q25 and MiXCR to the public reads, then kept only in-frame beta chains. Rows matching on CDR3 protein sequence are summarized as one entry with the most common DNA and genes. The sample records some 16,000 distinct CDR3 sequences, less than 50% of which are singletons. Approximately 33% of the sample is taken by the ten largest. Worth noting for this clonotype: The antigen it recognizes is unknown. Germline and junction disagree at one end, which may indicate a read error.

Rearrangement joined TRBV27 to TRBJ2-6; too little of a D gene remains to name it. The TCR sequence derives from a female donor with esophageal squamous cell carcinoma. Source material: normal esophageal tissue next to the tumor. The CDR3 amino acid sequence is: CATSDTTRSGANVLTF. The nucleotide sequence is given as TGTGCCACCAGTGATACAACAAGGTCTGGGGCCAACGTCCTGACTTTC.